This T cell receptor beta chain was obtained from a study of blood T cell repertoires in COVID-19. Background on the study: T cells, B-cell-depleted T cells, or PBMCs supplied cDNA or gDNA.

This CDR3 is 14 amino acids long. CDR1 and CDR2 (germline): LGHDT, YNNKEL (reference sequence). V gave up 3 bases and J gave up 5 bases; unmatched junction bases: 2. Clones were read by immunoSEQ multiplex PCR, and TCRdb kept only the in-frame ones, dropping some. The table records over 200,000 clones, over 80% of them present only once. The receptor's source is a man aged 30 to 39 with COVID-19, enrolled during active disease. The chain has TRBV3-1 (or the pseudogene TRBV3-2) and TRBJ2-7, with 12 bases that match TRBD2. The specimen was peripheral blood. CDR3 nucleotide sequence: TGTGCCAGCAGCCAGACTAGCGGGAGTAACGAGCAGTACTTC. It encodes CASSQTSGSNEQYF.